This TCR beta chain was recorded in a study of spatial heterogeneity in lung cancer (dated by TCRdb to the late 2010s). About the full investigation: Donors were 70 or so patients with early-stage, untreated non-small cell lung cancer from the lung TRACERx cohort. Follow-up PBMC samples were sequenced whenever the samples were available, and the median time to follow-up was approximately 2 years after resection. TCR alpha and beta repertoires were quantitatively compared across multiple tumor regions, matched nontumor lung and blood in non-small cell lung cancer. Both alpha and beta chains were TCR-sequenced in 220 or so tumor regions, 64 matched nontumor lung samples and approximately 50 PBMC samples obtained at surgery. Beta-chain transcripts were consistently detected in greater numbers than alpha-chain transcripts, which likely reflected higher beta-chain transcript abundance. In the raw uncorrected reads, each unique combination of TCR and UMI appeared more than ten times on average. Nonsynonymous mutation counts, determined by whole-exome sequencing of tumor tissue, were related to features of the TCR repertoire. Study-wide findings and limitations: Additional single-cell paired TCR alpha and beta sequencing was considered necessary to confirm, at a functional level, the hypothesis that regional TCRs recognize regional mutations. Ubiquitous expanded tumor TCRs showed up in blood more often at tumor resection than at routine follow-up. Comparisons of baseline and follow-up blood repertoires included only approximately 14 patients.

The method was 5' RACE. Sequencing instrument: NextSeq 500. To allow correction of PCR and sequencing errors, the TCR library protocol tagged every TCR cDNA molecule with a unique molecular identifier. The authors' analysis ran thus. Decombinator tools were used for TCR identification, UMI-based error correction and CDR3 extraction. Expanded TCRs were defined as those above a frequency of 2 per 1,000, corresponding to the top 1% of the tumor frequency distribution. Renyi diversity was calculated using the R vegan package after each repertoire was subsampled 100 times to 5,000 TCRs. CDR3 similarity networks were built from amino acid triplet string-kernel similarity, connecting CDR3s with pairwise similarity above 0.82. Using fastp trimming at Q25 and MiXCR clonotype assembly, TCRdb reanalyzed the public sequencing data and kept in-frame beta chains. Rows are unified per CDR3 protein, each entry keeping the most common DNA and genes. These V and J calls are TCRdb output, not the study's own analysis. The sample includes over 70,000 distinct CDR3 sequences, with 8% to 9% observed a single time. Jointly, the top ten make up approximately 2% of the sample.

Reading the label with the study, this specimen's time point is: blood at routine non-recurrence follow-up after resection. TCR sequencing used whole RNA extracted from tumor and nontumor lung tissue, or from cryopreserved PBMC samples, without cell sorting. Only patients for whom sufficient RNA was available from at least two tumor regions were selected for TCR sequencing. This clonotype was recorded a few times. The clone's antigen remains unknown. Base qualities are not at hand, and no much larger clone is one base apart. Clipping removes 7 bases from V and 6 bases from J, with 13 as the unmatched junction base count. From a lookup of the germline V gene (reference sequence), CDR1 and CDR2 are DFQATT and SNEGSKA. The CDR3 sequence holds 14 residues, the cysteine and phenylalanine included. The retained sequence is limited to the CDR3, 42 bases, with the frame set at the first base.

The chain couples TRBV20-1 to TRBJ2-5; TRBD2 aligns with 8 central bases. The receptor was isolated from a female donor with early-stage non-small cell lung cancer. Sample: PBMCs, taken at follow-up. The sequence in DNA is TGCAGTGTCCCCCTAAGCGGGAGTGGGAAGACCCAGTACTTC. It is translated as CSVPLSGSGKTQYF.